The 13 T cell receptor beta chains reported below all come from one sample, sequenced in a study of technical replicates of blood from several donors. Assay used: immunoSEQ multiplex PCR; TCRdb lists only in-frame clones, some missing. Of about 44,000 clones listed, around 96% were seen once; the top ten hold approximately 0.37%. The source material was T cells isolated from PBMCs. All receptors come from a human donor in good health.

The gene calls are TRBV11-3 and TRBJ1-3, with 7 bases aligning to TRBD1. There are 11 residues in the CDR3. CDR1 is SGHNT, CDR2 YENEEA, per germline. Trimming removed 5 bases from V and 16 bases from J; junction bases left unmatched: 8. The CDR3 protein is CASSKNRGKYF. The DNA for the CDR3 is TGTGCCAGCAGCAAGAACAGGGGAAAGTATTTT.

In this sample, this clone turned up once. CDR3 coding DNA: TGTGCCAGCTCGCTGGGCCAAGGTGACCTCCACGAGCAGTACTTC. Translating gives CASSLGQGDLHEQYF. V usage is TRBV18 and J usage is TRBJ2-7; D ambiguous. Germline CDR1 and CDR2: KGHSH and LQKENI. The CDR3 sequence is 15 residues long. Between the trimmed V and J ends, which lost 6 bases and 5 bases, there was a span of 20 bases.

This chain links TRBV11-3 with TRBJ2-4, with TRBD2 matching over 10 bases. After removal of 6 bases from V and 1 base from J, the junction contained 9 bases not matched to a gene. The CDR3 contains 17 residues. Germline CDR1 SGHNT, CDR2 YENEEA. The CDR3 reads CASSPDSGRAAKNIQYF. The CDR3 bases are TGTGCCAGCAGTCCAGACAGCGGGAGGGCGGCCAAAAACATTCAGTACTTC. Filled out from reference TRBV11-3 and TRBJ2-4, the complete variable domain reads EAGVVQSPRYKIIEKKQPVAFWCNPISGHNTLYWYLQNLGQGPELLIRYENEEAVDDSQLPKDRFSAERLKGVDSTLKIQPAELGDSAVYLCASSPDSGRAAKNIQYFGAGTRLSVL.

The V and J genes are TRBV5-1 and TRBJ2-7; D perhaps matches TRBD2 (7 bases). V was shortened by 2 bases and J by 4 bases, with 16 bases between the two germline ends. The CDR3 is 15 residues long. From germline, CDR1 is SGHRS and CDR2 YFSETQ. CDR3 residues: CASSLNGGGTYEQYF. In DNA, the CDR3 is TGCGCCAGCAGCTTAAATGGCGGGGGCACATACGAGCAGTACTTC.

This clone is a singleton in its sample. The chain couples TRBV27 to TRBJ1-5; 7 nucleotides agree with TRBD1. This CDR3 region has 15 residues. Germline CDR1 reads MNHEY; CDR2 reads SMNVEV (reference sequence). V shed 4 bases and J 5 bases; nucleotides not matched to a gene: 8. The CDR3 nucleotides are TGTGCCAGCAGTTCTACAGGGGCCACCCATCAGCCCCAGCATTTT. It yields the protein CASSSTGATHQPQHF.

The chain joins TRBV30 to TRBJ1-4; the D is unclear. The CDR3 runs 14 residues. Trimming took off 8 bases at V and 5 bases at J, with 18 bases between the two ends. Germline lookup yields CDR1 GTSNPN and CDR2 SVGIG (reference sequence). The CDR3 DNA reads TGTGCCGGCGAGATAGTCCCGGGGAATGAAAAACTGTTTTTT. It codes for CAGEIVPGNEKLFF.

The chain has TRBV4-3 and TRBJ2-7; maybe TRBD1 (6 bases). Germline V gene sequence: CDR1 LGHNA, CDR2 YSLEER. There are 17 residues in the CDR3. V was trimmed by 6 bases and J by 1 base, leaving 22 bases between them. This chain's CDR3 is CASSQYHLKQGSYEQYF. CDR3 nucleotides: TGCGCCAGCAGTCAATACCACTTGAAACAGGGATCCTACGAGCAGTACTTC.

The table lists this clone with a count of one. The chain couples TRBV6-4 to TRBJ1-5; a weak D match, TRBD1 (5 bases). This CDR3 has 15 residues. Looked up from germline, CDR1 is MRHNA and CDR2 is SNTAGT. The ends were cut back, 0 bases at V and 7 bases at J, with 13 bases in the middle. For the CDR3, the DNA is TGTGCCAGCAGTGACTCGATCGGAGGGGACCAGCCCCAGCATTTT. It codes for CASSDSIGGDQPQHF.

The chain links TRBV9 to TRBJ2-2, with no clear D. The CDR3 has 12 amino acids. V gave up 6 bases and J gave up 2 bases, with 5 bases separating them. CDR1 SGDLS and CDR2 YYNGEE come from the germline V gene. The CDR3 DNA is TGTGCCAGCAATACTAACACCGGGGAGCTGTTTTTT. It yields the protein CASNTNTGELFF.

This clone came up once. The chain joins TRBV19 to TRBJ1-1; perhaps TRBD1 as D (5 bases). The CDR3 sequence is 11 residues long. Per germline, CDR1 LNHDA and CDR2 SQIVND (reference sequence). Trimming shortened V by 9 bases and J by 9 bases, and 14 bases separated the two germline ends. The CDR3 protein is CASSRGSQAFF. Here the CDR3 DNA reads TGTGCCAGCTCCCGGGGGAGTCAAGCTTTCTTT.

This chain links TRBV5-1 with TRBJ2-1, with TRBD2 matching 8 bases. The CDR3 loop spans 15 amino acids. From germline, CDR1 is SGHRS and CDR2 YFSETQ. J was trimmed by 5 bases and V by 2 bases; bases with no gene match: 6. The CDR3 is CASSFSGRKNNEQFF. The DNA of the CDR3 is TGCGCCAGCAGCTTCAGCGGGAGAAAAAACAATGAGCAGTTCTTC.

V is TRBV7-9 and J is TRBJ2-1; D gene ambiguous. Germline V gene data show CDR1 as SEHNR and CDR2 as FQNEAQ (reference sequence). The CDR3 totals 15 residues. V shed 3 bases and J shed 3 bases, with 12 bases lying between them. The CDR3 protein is CASSFFQYFYNEQFF. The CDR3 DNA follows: TGTGCCAGCAGCTTTTTTCAGTATTTCTACAATGAGCAGTTCTTC.

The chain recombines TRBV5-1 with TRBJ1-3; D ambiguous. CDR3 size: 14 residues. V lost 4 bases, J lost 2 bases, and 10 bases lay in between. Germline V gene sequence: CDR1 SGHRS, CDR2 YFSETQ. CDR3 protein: CASSVGLPGNTIYF. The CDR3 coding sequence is TGCGCCAGCAGCGTAGGACTGCCTGGAAACACCATATATTTT. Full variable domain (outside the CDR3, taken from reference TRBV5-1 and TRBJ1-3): KAGVTQTPRYLIKTRGQQVTLSCSPISGHRSVSWYQQTPGQGLQFLFEYFSETQRNKGNFPGRFSGRQFSNSRSEMNVSTLELGDSALYLCASSVGLPGNTIYFGEGSWLTVV.